This entry is about one T cell receptor beta chain. Antigen specificity is unknown. Trimming left V 5 bases short and J 2 bases short, with 16 bases between. The V gene's germline CDR1 is LNHNV and CDR2 YYDKDF (reference sequence). This CDR3 spans 16 amino acids. Sorted-subset replicate PCRs used about 200 ng DNA, 30,000 or so T cell genomes. The repertoire was sequenced with immunoSEQ multiplex PCR; TCRdb's copy has only in-frame clones and lacks some. The repertoire has fewer than 1.8 million clones, around 98.5% of them found once; the top ten carry 0.36%. These data originate in a study of shared clonotypes between healthy human individuals. Broader study findings: Clonotype sharing across a few donors was observed for around 5% of naive CD4 clonotypes. Investigators expected sequencing depth to affect clonotype sharing among donors. Non-shared clonotypes had lower generation probabilities than clonotypes shared by all four sorted-subset donors.

Input material: naive CD4+ T cells sorted from blood. Noted subset: CD45RA+ positively selected. The TCR originated in a young man in good health. The chain carries TRBV15 and TRBJ1-5; D unresolved. The CDR3 here is CATSSRPSQGNQPQHF. CDR3 DNA sequence: TGTGCCACCAGCTCGCGACCAAGCCAGGGCAATCAGCCCCAGCATTTT.